This TCR beta chain was captured in a study of radiotherapy plus CTLA-4 blockade in lung cancer. Study-wide findings and caveats: How blood T cell clones changed early, along with interferon-beta, reportedly forecast response best. Blood saw expansion of tumor-derived TCR clones after radiotherapy plus ipilimumab.

From germline, CDR1 is SGHRS and CDR2 YFSETQ. The V end lost 0 bases, the J end lost 7 bases, and 20 bases lay between the germline ends. The CDR3 has 17 amino acids. The method was immunoSEQ multiplex PCR; TCRdb's version includes in-frame clones alone and lacks a portion of them. This sample has 85,000 to 95,000 clones, with roughly four fifths found just once. Patients had chemo-refractory metastatic non-small-cell lung cancer and received focal radiation plus CTLA-4 blockade that used ipilimumab. About this clone itself: Its antigen is unidentified.

Sequenced material: peripheral blood, taken from a patient treated with radiotherapy plus ipilimumab. V gene TRBV5-1 combines with J gene TRBJ2-1; tentative D call: TRBD1 (6 bases). The sequence came from a human donor with non-small cell lung cancer that progressed on radiotherapy plus ipilimumab. The CDR3 DNA sequence: TGCGCCAGCAGCTTGGGGCCCGATAGGGGGTTAGGGAATGAGCAGTTCTTC. This sequence encodes CASSLGPDRGLGNEQFF.